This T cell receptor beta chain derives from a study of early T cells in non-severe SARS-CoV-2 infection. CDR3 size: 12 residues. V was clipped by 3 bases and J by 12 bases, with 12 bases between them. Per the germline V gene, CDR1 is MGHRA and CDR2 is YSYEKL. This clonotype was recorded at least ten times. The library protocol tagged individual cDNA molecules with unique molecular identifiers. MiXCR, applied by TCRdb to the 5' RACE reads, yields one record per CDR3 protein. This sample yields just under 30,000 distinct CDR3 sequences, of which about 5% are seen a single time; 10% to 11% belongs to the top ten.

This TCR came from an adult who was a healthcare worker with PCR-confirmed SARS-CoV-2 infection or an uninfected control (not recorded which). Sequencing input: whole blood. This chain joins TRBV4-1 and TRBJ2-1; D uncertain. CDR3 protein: CASSHRDLGQFF. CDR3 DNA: TGCGCCAGCAGCCACAGAGACCTTGGGCAGTTCTTC.